These T cell receptor beta chains were read from a single sample in a study of T cell responses to AZD1222 COVID-19 vaccine. Here immunoSEQ multiplex PCR was the method, and the copy in TCRdb shows in-frame clones only, minus some. The repertoire includes about 100,000 clones, 90% to 95% of them detected once, and 22% sits in the top ten. Sequencing was performed on peripheral blood, taken on day 0 of AZD1222 vaccination. These receptors were obtained from an adult in good health. CDR3s include the opening cysteine and the closing phenylalanine or tryptophan. D genes are given only for firm matches. Clone size is given for some rows only: seen once, a few or many times, or a class if the clone is expanded.

v_gene	abundance	d_gene	j_gene	CDR3nt	CDR3aa
TRBV2	once	-	TRBJ2-3	TGTGCCAGCAGTCTTACTCCGTTGGACACAGATACGCAGTATTTT	CASSLTPLDTDTQYF
TRBV6-2/TRBV6-3	-	TRBD2	TRBJ2-2	TGTGCCAGCAGTTACTCTAGCGGGGGGGCCGGGGAGCTGTTTTTT	CASSYSSGGAGELFF
TRBV6-5	-	TRBD1	TRBJ2-5	TGTGCCAGCAGTCGGACAGGGCTGTACCAAGAGACCCAGTACTTC	CASSRTGLYQETQYF
TRBV7-9	-	-	TRBJ2-7	TGTGCCAGCAGCTACCTTGGAGGGGAGCAGTACTTC	CASSYLGGEQYF
TRBV10-3	-	-	TRBJ1-1	TGTGCCATCAGTTTAGAGGGAAGCACTGAAGCTTTCTTT	CAISLEGSTEAFF
TRBV6-5	-	-	TRBJ2-7	TGTGCCAGCGGTTTCAGACAGGCCCACGAGCAGTACTTC	CASGFRQAHEQYF
TRBV19	-	-	TRBJ1-4	TGTGCCAGTAGTATCGGCCAAACAGGTGAAAAACTGTTTTTT	CASSIGQTGEKLFF
TRBV5-1	-	-	TRBJ2-7	TGCGCCAGCAGCTTGGGTGTATCCTACGAGCAGTACTTC	CASSLGVSYEQYF
TRBV19	-	-	TRBJ2-7	TGTGCCAGTAGCAGAGATGGGACCACCCGCGAGCAGTACTTC	CASSRDGTTREQYF
TRBV6-5	-	-	TRBJ2-6	TGTGCCAGCAGGGGCTATTCTGGGGCCAACGTCCTGACTTTC	CASRGYSGANVLTF
TRBV10-3	-	TRBD2	TRBJ2-3	TGTGCCATCAGTGACCCCTGGCGACTAGCAGGGATCGTTTATAGCACAGATACGCAGTATTTT	CAISDPWRLAGIVYSTDTQYF
TRBV5-6	-	TRBD2	TRBJ2-5	TGTGCCAGCAGCTTCGGTTTCGGGGGGGAGGTGTACCAAGAGACCCAGTACTTC	CASSFGFGGEVYQETQYF
TRBV12-3/TRBV12-4	-	-	TRBJ1-4	TGTGCCGGGTTGACAGGCGGAAAACTGTTTTTT	CAGLTGGKLFF
TRBV6-6	-	-	TRBJ2-7	TGTGCCAGCAGTTCCCCAAACAAGGCCTCCTACGAGCAGTACTTC	CASSSPNKASYEQYF
TRBV21-1	-	-	TRBJ1-1	TGTGCCAGCAGCAAAGCGGGACAGGGGGCCTACAGTAACACTGAAGCTTTCTTT	CASSKAGQGAYSNTEAFF
TRBV4-2	-	TRBD2	TRBJ2-1	TGTGCCAGCAGCCAAGTTGGTAGCGGGGGGGCTAGCGATGAGCAGTTCTTC	CASSQVGSGGASDEQFF
TRBV2	-	TRBD1	TRBJ2-1	TGTGCCAGCAGTGATCGGCCAGGGGGCGGTGAGCAGTTCTTC	CASSDRPGGGEQFF
TRBV7-2	-	-	TRBJ1-6	TGTGCCAGCAGCTTAGTGGGACCCACTACGGGCTCCTATAATTCACCCCTCCACTTT	CASSLVGPTTGSYNSPLHF
TRBV21-1	-	-	TRBJ2-2	TGTGCCAGCAGCAAAGGAGCTGCGGGGGAACGGGCCGGGGAGCTGTTTTTT	CASSKGAAGERAGELFF
TRBV3-1/TRBV3-2	-	-	TRBJ2-5	TGTGCCAGCAGCCAAGCTCGATCAGAGACCCAGTACTTC	CASSQARSETQYF
TRBV4-3	few	-	TRBJ2-7	TGCGCCAGCAGCCACCGCACAGGGATTACCTACGAGCAGTACTTC	CASSHRTGITYEQYF
TRBV6-5	few	-	TRBJ2-2	TGTGCCAGCAGTTTTAGCGAGGAAAGCGGGGAGCTGTTTTTT	CASSFSEESGELFF
TRBV6-5	few	-	TRBJ1-1	TGTGCCAGCAGTACCCCGGGGCCGGAAGCTTTCTTT	CASSTPGPEAFF
TRBV5-1	-	-	TRBJ1-1	TGCGCCAGCAGCAACCCCGCCGGAGCGGAAGCTTTCTTT	CASSNPAGAEAFF
TRBV18	-	-	TRBJ1-4	TGTGCCAGCTCACCACGGCCTTTGGGAGGGGAAAAACTGTTTTTT	CASSPRPLGGEKLFF